The clone carrying this T cell receptor (beta chain) was detected only a few times. Its antigen is still unknown. The data stem from a study of Ad26.COV2.S vaccination and SARS-CoV-2 variants. Study in general: In the COV1001 trial, the donor was in the Ad26.COV2.S arm. Administration of Ad26.COV2.S was intramuscular, either once or twice 56 days apart.

Study observations and caveats: Those who received the vaccine showed greater spike-specific TCR breadth than those given placebo. A substantial breadth of spike-specific CD8+ and CD4+ T cell responses after vaccination has been reported.

As to treatment: roughly 18 received Ad26.COV2.S at low or high dose, single or two shots; 5 received placebo; per-sample allocation not given. Material that was analyzed had been drawn on day 63 after the first vaccine or placebo injection. Clones were sequenced by immunoSEQ multiplex PCR, and TCRdb holds only the in-frame ones, with some missing. The sample consists of under 300,000 clones, around 88% of them appearing once. The germline CDR1 and CDR2 sequences are GTSNPN and SVGIG (reference sequence). This CDR3 comprises 13 residues. Trimming took 0 bases from V and 3 from J, leaving 8 bases between them.

Sequencing was performed on peripheral blood, taken in a trial of Ad26.COV2.S vaccine versus placebo. The clonotype originates from a person aged 18-65 years who received the Ad26.COV2.S COVID-19 vaccine or a placebo. The V call is TRBV30, the J call TRBJ2-5; D is unclear. CDR3 DNA: TGTGCCTGGAGTGTTGGGCCGGAAGAGACCCAGTACTTC. Its translation is CAWSVGPEETQYF.